Below, 14 T cell receptor beta chains from the same sample are listed, as sequenced in a study of blood T cell repertoires in COVID-19. Using immunoSEQ multiplex PCR, the repertoire was profiled, and TCRdb retains in-frame clones only, with some absent. The repertoire holds tens of thousands of clones, with about 89% as singletons. What was sequenced was peripheral blood. Every receptor here comes from a human donor in a cohort sampled during active COVID-19.

This chain connects TRBV4-1 to TRBJ2-2, with 7 bases fitting TRBD1. With 2 bases clipped from V and 6 bases from J, the junction kept 9 bases outside the gene matches. Germline CDR1 is MGHRA and CDR2 is YSYEKL. The CDR3 is 16 residues long. This CDR3 reads CASSQTARQGPGELFF. CDR3 coding DNA: TGCGCCAGCAGCCAAACCGCTAGACAGGGTCCCGGGGAGCTGTTTTTT.

As for this clone: The same CDR3 is also encoded by other DNA sequences in this sample. The chain employs TRBV12-3 or TRBV12-4 and TRBJ2-3; D is undetermined. The germline V and J ends were trimmed by 3 bases and 3 bases, with 4 bases remaining between them. This CDR3 has 12 residues. Here the CDR3 reads CASSLSTDTQYF. The CDR3 nucleotides read TGTGCCAGCAGTTTGTCTACAGATACGCAGTATTTT.

The CDR3 DNA follows: TGTGCCACCAGTGACCCCAGACAGGGGCAGGGAGGGCCCGGAGAGCAGTTCTTC. It codes for CATSDPRQGQGGPGEQFF. V and J are TRBV24-1 and TRBJ2-1, with D maybe TRBD1 (8 bases). V lost 4 bases, J lost 10 bases, and 28 bases lay in between. CDR1 is KGHDR and CDR2 is SFDVKD in the germline V gene. The CDR3 is made up of 18 amino acids.

The genes are TRBV6-2 or TRBV6-3 and TRBJ2-7, with 9 bases identical to TRBD2. This CDR3 is 15 amino acids long. Per the germline V gene, CDR1 is MNHEY and CDR2 is SVGEGT. The ends lost 4 bases at V and 2 bases at J; junction bases unmatched: 6. CDR3 coding DNA: TGTGCCAGCAGTTCCCCGACTAGCGGACCCTACGAGCAGTACTTC. Translation gives CASSSPTSGPYEQYF.

V and J are TRBV2 and TRBJ1-2; no definite D call. The V end was cut by 4 bases, the J end by 4 bases, with 13 bases between. This CDR3 is built from 14 residues. Germline lookup yields CDR1 SNHLY and CDR2 FYNNEI. CDR3 residues: CASSGIPGFYGYTF. The DNA for the CDR3 is TGTGCCAGCAGTGGTATTCCGGGTTTCTATGGCTACACCTTC.

The chain links TRBV7-9 to TRBJ2-1; no clear D gene. This CDR3 contains 13 residues. Germline V gives CDR1 SEHNR, CDR2 FQNEAQ (reference sequence). Trimming pared 3 bases from V and 3 bases from J, leaving 6 bases between. For the CDR3, the DNA is TGTGCCAGCAGCTTTCGCGGCTACAATGAGCAGTTCTTC. This sequence encodes CASSFRGYNEQFF.

J is TRBJ2-7 and V is TRBV5-6; maybe TRBD2 (6 bases). The V and J ends lost 2 bases and 7 bases respectively, with 16 bases between them. In germline, CDR1 is SGHDT, CDR2 YYEEEE. This CDR3 region has 14 residues. For the CDR3, the DNA is TGTGCCAGCAGCTTTCAAGGGACTGACGCGGAGCAGTACTTC. Amino acid sequence: CASSFQGTDAEQYF.

The J gene is TRBJ2-5, the V gene TRBV28; TRBD2 aligns across 12 bases. The length of the CDR3 is 14 residues. Germline assignment: CDR1 MDHEN and CDR2 SYDVKM. V dropped 5 bases and J dropped 4; count of bases not matched to a gene: 2. The CDR3 here is CASSASGRGETQYF. CDR3 DNA: TGTGCCAGCAGTGCTAGCGGGAGGGGAGAGACCCAGTACTTC.

V and J are TRBV27 and TRBJ1-2; TRBD1 matches 9 bases. CDR1 is MNHEY and CDR2 is SMNVEV in the germline V gene (reference sequence). V lost 3 bases and J lost 8; bases outside the gene matches: 4. The CDR3 is 13 residues long. CDR3 sequence: CASSFGDRVGYTF. In DNA, the CDR3 is TGTGCCAGCAGTTTCGGGGACAGGGTAGGCTACACCTTC.

The gene calls are TRBV6-5 and TRBJ2-4; 9 bases align to TRBD2. Per the germline V gene, CDR1 is MNHEY and CDR2 is SVGAGI. The CDR3 covers 15 residues. V dropped 3 bases and J dropped 6; count of bases not matched to a gene: 6. The CDR3 coding sequence is TGTGCCAGCAGTTATTTGGCGGGAGGGGGAAACATTCAGTACTTC. The encoded protein is CASSYLAGGGNIQYF.

The chain is built from TRBV14 and TRBJ1-3; no firm D call. The V gene lost 2 bases and the J gene lost 1 base, with 6 bases spanning the gap. Germline V gene data show CDR1 as SGHDN and CDR2 as FVKESK. This CDR3 is built from 14 residues. The DNA for the CDR3 is TGTGCCAGCAGCCAATCGCGGTCTGGAAACACCATATATTTT. Its translation is CASSQSRSGNTIYF.

The chain is built from TRBV28 and TRBJ1-2; D call uncertain. Germline CDR1 and CDR2: MDHEN and SYDVKM. This CDR3 has 13 amino acids. V gave up 3 bases and J gave up 2 bases, with 7 bases separating them. The CDR3 DNA reads as TGTGCCAGCAGTTTGGCAGGCAACTATGGCTACACCTTC. Residues: CASSLAGNYGYTF.

This clone occurred once. The rearrangement uses TRBV19 and TRBJ2-7, with 8 bases that match TRBD2. CDR1 and CDR2 (germline): LNHDA, SQIVND (reference sequence). This CDR3 contains 16 residues. J gave up 3 bases and V 5 bases, and 12 bases lay outside the gene matches. CDR3 nucleotide sequence: TGTGCCAGTAGTCCCTTCAGCGGGAGCCCTTACTACGAGCAGTACTTC. Encoded protein: CASSPFSGSPYYEQYF. The variable domain in full, with the rest retrieved from reference TRBV19 and TRBJ2-7, is DGGITQSPKYLFRKEGQNVTLSCEQNLNHDAMYWYRQDPGQGLRLIYYSQIVNDFQKGDIAEGYSVSREKKESFPLTVTSAQKNPTAFYLCASSPFSGSPYYEQYFGPGTRLTVT.

The chain recombines TRBV9 with TRBJ2-3, with 7 bases identical to TRBD1. The CDR3 is made up of 13 amino acids. Germline CDR1 and CDR2: SGDLS and YYNGEE. Germline trimming cut 4 bases from V and 3 bases from J; bases unmatched to any gene: 2. The CDR3 region is CASSMGQTDTQYF. CDR3 in DNA: TGTGCCAGCAGCATGGGACAGACAGATACGCAGTATTTT.